Detailed here is one T cell receptor beta chain. The identical CDR3 is also encoded by other nucleotide sequences in the sample. The sample originates from a study of control samples from healthy donors and cancer patients. The CDR3 covers 14 residues. V was trimmed by 4 bases and J by 7 bases, leaving 17 bases between them. Germline V lookup: CDR1 SGHNT, CDR2 YYREEE (reference sequence). Measured with immunoSEQ multiplex PCR; TCRdb has only the in-frame clones, and not every one. The table records about 130,000 clones, about nine tenths of them present only once. The sequence was obtained from a man younger than 35 in good health. Material: blood. V and J are TRBV5-4 and TRBJ1-2; possibly TRBD1 for D (6 bases). CDR3 in amino acids: CASSGGQLGSGYTF. In nucleotides, the CDR3 is TGTGCCAGCAGCGGGGGGCAACTAGGGAGTGGCTACACCTTC.